The subject of this entry is one TCR beta chain. These data are taken from a study of control samples from healthy donors and cancer patients. Germline V lookup: CDR1 MDHEN, CDR2 SYDVKM. The CDR3 totals 12 residues. Trimming took 8 bases from V and 5 from J, leaving 7 bases between them. Sequencing used immunoSEQ multiplex PCR; TCRdb keeps in-frame clones, though not all of them. Its table lists 150,000 to 200,000 clones. Sample: blood. J is TRBJ1-6 and V is TRBV28; possibly TRBD1 for D (6 bases). The sequence came from a woman aged 25 to 39 in good health. CDR3 sequence (DNA): TGTGCCAGCCGGGACAATAATTCACCCCTCCACTTT. It yields the protein CASRDNNSPLHF.